These 11 T cell receptor beta chains originate from one sample sequenced in a study of regulatory T cells in long-lasting Graves disease. Described time point: persistent/refractory GD, antithyroid drugs over 5 years with positive TRAb. TCR sequences were obtained from RNA taken from PBMCs. Construction of the TCR beta libraries employed iRepertoire HTBI primers in conjunction with Arm-PCR of CDR3 regions. Each CDR3 protein gets one entry after TCRdb re-called the multiplex PCR reads with MiXCR. Of around 460,000 distinct CDR3 sequences listed, roughly 22% were seen once; the top ten hold 10% to 15%. The sample consisted of peripheral blood mononuclear cells (PBMCs), taken when the disease was refractory, from a patient treated with antithyroid drugs. The receptor set was obtained from a female donor with Graves disease.

V and J are TRBV30 and TRBJ2-2; D is unclear. V was cut by 2 bases and J by 6 bases, with 13 bases left in between. Germline values: CDR1 GTSNPN, CDR2 SVGIG (reference sequence). This CDR3 has 14 residues. This CDR3 reads CAWSTRTAPGELFF. The CDR3 coding sequence is TGTGCCTGGAGTACGCGGACGGCCCCCGGGGAGCTGTTTTTT.

This chain uses TRBV5-1 with TRBJ2-7, with 8 bases identical to TRBD2. The germline V gene has CDR1 SGHRS and CDR2 YFSETQ. Germline trimming cut 3 bases from V and 2 bases from J; bases unmatched to any gene: 10. This CDR3 comprises 16 residues. The CDR3 sequence: CASSWGGSGTTYEQYF. The CDR3, as DNA: TGCGCCAGCAGCTGGGGGGGTAGCGGGACCACCTACGAGCAGTACTTC.

This clonotype was seen many times. J is TRBJ2-4 and V is TRBV7-2; the match to TRBD2 covers 7 bases. V lost 5 bases to trimming and J lost 3 bases; unmatched junction nucleotides: 19. The CDR3 spans 19 residues. CDR1 is SGHTA, CDR2 FQGNSA, per germline. CDR3 residues: CASSKRDAPQRIRKNIQYF. The CDR3 nucleotides are TGTGCCAGCAGCAAGCGGGATGCCCCCCAACGGATCCGCAAAAACATTCAGTACTTC.

At least ten counts were recorded for this clonotype. J is TRBJ1-1 and V is TRBV28; no definite D call. There are 12 residues in the CDR3. Germline V gene sequence: CDR1 MDHEN, CDR2 SYDVKM. With 3 bases removed from V and 6 bases from J, the gap between germline ends came to 8 bases. The CDR3 coding sequence is TGTGCCAGCAGTTTTGGAGAAGCTGAAGCTTTCTTT. It specifies CASSFGEAEAFF. The whole variable domain, filled in from reference TRBV28 and TRBJ1-1, reads DVKVTQSSRYLVKRTGEKVFLECVQDMDHENMFWYRQDPGLGLRLIYFSYDVKMKEKGDIPEGYSVSREKKERFSLILESASTNQTSMYLCASSFGEAEAFFGQGTRLTVV.

The chain carries TRBV30 and TRBJ1-6, with D possibly being TRBD1 (6 bases). There are 13 residues in the CDR3. Germline V gene sequence: CDR1 GTSNPN, CDR2 SVGIG (reference sequence). V was cut by 3 bases and J by 8 bases, with 11 bases left in between. CDR3 region: CAWREGGDSPLHF. CDR3 sequence (DNA): TGTGCCTGGAGAGAGGGGGGCGATTCACCCCTCCACTTT.

Notes on this clonotype: A much larger clone differs from this one at a single base, so this may be a read error. The chain couples TRBV11-2 to TRBJ2-7, with D maybe TRBD2 (5 bases). Germline V gene sequence: CDR1 SGHAT, CDR2 FQNNGV. CDR3 length: 13 amino acids. For the CDR3, the DNA is TGTGACAGCAAACTAGAGAGCTCCTACGAGCAGTACTTC. This encodes CDSKLESSYEQYF.

The chain links TRBV7-9 to TRBJ2-1; TRBD2 aligns across 9 bases. The CDR3 has 18 residues. The junction had 18 bases not matched to a gene; V was cut back by 5 bases and J by 7 bases. CDR1 is SEHNR and CDR2 is FQNEAQ in the germline V gene (reference sequence). The CDR3 sequence: CASSNEQWREGSGNEQFF. CDR3 nucleotide sequence: TGTGCCAGCAGCAATGAGCAGTGGCGGGAGGGGTCTGGGAATGAGCAGTTCTTC.

This clonotype was seen only a few times. V and J are TRBV15 and TRBJ1-1; D ambiguous. V was pared by 6 bases and J by 0 bases, with 11 bases between. CDR3 size: 14 residues. CDR1 is LNHNV, CDR2 YYDKDF, per germline (reference sequence). CDR3 loop: CATSVKRMNTEAFF. The CDR3 nucleotides are TGTGCCACCAGTGTAAAGAGGATGAACACTGAAGCTTTCTTT.

This clonotype was seen repeatedly, ten times or more. The CDR3 loop is CASRFQGPFSPLHF. In DNA, the CDR3 is TGTGCCAGCAGATTTCAGGGGCCTTTTTCACCCCTCCACTTT. The gene calls are TRBV12-3 or TRBV12-4 and TRBJ1-6, with a weak D call TRBD1 (6 bases). The CDR3 consists of 14 residues. V gave up 6 bases and J gave up 9 bases, with 15 bases separating them.

The sample holds a few counts of this clonotype. This CDR3 is CASSIVGGASNQPQHF. In DNA, the CDR3 is TGTGCCAGTAGTATAGTAGGGGGGGCAAGCAATCAGCCCCAGCATTTT. The chain has TRBV19 and TRBJ1-5; weak D call: TRBD1 (6 bases). Deletions cut 1 base from V and 1 base from J, with 11 bases between. Per the germline V gene, CDR1 is LNHDA and CDR2 is SQIVND (reference sequence). The CDR3 covers 16 residues.

This clonotype occurred a few times. The chain joins TRBV7-9 to TRBJ1-2, with D maybe TRBD1 (6 bases). The CDR3 is made up of 12 amino acids. With 8 bases removed from V and 7 bases from J, the gap between germline ends came to 14 bases. The germline CDR1 and CDR2 sequences are SEHNR and FQNEAQ (reference sequence). DNA for the CDR3: TGTGCCAGCCCGACAGGAAAAGGTGGCTACACCTTC. This gives the protein CASPTGKGGYTF.